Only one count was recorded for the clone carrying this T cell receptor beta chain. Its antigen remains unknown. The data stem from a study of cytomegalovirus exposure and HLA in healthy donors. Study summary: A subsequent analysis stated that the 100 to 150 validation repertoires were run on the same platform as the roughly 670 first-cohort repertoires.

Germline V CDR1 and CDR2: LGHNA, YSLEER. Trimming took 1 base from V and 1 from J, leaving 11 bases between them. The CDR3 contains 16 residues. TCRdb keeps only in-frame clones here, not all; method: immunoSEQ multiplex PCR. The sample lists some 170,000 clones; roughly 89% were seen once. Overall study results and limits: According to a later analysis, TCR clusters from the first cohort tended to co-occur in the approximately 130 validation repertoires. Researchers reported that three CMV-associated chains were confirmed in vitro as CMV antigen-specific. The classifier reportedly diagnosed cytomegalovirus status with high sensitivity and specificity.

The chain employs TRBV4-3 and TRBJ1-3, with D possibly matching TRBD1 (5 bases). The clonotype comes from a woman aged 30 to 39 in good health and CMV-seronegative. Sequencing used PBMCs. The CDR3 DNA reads TGCGCCAGCAGCCAAGTCGGTAGGGGATCTGGAAACACCATATATTTT. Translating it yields CASSQVGRGSGNTIYF.